The count of the clone carrying this T cell receptor beta chain is one. Per the original methods: Amplification of reference gene primers provided the estimated nucleated cell counts. Clones were read by immunoSEQ multiplex PCR, and TCRdb kept only the in-frame ones, dropping some. V and J calls and clone size are copied from that table; D and trimming were computed from the DNA. This table holds 150,000 or so clones, 75% to 90% found once. Seattle enrolled patients during active infection and tracked them longitudinally. The sample belongs to a study of blood T cell repertoires in COVID-19. Study at large: Samples came from the United States, Italy and Spain, spanning acute and convalescent COVID-19. T cells, B-cell-depleted T cells, or PBMCs provided the cDNA or gDNA that served as material.

Material for sequencing was peripheral blood. This clonotype was sampled from a man aged 18-30 years with COVID-19, enrolled during active disease.

CDR3 DNA sequence: TGTGCCAGCAGCGCGACAGGGTCTTACACCGGGGAGCTGTTTTTT. Translating it yields CASSATGSYTGELFF. The rearrangement links TRBV5-4 to TRBJ2-2; 7 positions match TRBD1. The CDR3 spans 15 residues. The V gene end was trimmed by 4 bases and the J gene end by 3 bases; junction bases not matched to a gene: 6. Germline V lookup: CDR1 SGHNT, CDR2 YYREEE (reference sequence).